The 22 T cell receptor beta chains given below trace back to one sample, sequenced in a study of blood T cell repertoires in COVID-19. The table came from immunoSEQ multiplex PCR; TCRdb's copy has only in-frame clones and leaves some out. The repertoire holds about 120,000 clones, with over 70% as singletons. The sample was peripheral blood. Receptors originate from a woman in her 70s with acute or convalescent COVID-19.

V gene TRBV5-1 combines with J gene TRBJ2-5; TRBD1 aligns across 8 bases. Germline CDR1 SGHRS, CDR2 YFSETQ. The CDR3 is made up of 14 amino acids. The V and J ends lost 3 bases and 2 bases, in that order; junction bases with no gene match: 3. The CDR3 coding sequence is TGCGCCAGCAGCTCACAGGGGGTACAAGAGACCCAGTACTTC. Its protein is CASSSQGVQETQYF.

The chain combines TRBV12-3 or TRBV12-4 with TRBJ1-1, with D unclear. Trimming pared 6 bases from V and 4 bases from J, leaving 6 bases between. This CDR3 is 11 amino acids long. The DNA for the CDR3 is TGTGCCAGCAGCCCCGGCACTGAAGCTTTCTTT. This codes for CASSPGTEAFF.

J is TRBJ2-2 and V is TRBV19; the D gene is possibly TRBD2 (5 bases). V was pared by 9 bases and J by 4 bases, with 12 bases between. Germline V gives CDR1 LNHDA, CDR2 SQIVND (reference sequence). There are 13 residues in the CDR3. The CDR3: CASSPRGTGELFF. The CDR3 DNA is TGTGCCAGCTCCCCCCGGGGCACCGGGGAGCTGTTTTTT.

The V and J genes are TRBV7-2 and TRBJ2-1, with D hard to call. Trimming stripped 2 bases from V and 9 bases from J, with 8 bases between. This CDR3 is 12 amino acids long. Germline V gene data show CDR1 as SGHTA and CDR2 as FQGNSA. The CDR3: CASSLFNGEQFF. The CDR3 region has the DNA TGTGCCAGCAGCTTATTCAACGGTGAGCAGTTCTTC.

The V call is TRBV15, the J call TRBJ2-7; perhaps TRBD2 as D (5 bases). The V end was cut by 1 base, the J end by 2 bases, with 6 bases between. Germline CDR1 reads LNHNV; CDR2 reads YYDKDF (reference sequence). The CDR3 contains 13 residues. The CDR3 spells CATSRGGTYEQYF. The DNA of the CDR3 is TGTGCCACCAGCAGAGGAGGGACCTACGAGCAGTACTTC.

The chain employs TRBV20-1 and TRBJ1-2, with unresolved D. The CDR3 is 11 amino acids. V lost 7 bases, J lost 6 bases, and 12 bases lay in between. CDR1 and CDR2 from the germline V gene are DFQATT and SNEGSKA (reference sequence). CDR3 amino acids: CSVGRDNGYTF. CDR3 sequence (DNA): TGCAGTGTGGGGAGAGATAATGGCTACACCTTC.

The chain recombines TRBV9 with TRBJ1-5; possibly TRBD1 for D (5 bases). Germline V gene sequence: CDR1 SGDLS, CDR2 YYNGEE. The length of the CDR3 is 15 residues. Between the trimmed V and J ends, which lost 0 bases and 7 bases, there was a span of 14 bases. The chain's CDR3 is CASSVAAGHGQPQHF. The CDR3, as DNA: TGTGCCAGCAGCGTAGCTGCAGGACACGGACAGCCCCAGCATTTT.

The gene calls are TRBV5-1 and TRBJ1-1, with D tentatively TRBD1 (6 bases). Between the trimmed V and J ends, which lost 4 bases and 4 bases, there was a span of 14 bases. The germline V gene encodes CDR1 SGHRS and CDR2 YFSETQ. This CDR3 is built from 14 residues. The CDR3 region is CASSKDSGGTEAFF. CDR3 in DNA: TGCGCCAGCAGCAAGGACAGCGGCGGCACTGAAGCTTTCTTT. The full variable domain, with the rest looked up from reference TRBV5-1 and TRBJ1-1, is KAGVTQTPRYLIKTRGQQVTLSCSPISGHRSVSWYQQTPGQGLQFLFEYFSETQRNKGNFPGRFSGRQFSNSRSEMNVSTLELGDSALYLCASSKDSGGTEAFFGQGTRLTVV.

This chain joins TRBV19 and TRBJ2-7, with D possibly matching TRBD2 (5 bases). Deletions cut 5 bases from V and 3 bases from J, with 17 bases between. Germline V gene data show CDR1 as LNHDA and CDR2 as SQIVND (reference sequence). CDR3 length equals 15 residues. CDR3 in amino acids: CASSGPGIGNYEQYF. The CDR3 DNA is TGTGCCAGTAGTGGCCCGGGGATAGGAAACTACGAGCAGTACTTC.

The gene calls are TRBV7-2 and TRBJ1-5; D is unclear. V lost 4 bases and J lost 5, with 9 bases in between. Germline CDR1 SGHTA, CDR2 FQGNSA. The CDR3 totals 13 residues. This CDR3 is CASSSYGDQPQHF. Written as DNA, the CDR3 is TGTGCCAGCAGCTCGTACGGGGATCAGCCCCAGCATTTT.

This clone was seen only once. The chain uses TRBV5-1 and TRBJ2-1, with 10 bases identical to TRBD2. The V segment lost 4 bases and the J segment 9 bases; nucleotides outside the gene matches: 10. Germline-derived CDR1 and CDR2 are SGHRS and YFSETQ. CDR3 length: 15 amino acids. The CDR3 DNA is TGCGCCAGCAGCACTTCGAGCGGGGGGGCCTCTGAGCAGTTCTTC. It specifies CASSTSSGGASEQFF.

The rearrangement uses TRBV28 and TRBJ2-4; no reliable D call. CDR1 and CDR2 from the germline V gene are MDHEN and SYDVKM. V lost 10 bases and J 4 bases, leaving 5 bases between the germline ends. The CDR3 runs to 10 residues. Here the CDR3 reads CATRKNIQYF. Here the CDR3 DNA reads TGTGCCACCCGGAAAAACATTCAGTACTTC.

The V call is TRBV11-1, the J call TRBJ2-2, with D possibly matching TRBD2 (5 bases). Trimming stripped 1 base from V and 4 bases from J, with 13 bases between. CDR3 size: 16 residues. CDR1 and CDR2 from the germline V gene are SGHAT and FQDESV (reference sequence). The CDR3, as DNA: TGTGCCAGCAGCTTAGTGCTCGGGATAGGCACCGGGGAGCTGTTTTTT. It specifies CASSLVLGIGTGELFF.

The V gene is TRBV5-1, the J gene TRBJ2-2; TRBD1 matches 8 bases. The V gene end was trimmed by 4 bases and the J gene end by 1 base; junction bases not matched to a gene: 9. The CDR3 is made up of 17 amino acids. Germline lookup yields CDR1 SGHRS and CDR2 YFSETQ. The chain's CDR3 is CASSRQPGTGNTGELFF. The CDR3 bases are TGCGCCAGCAGCAGACAACCCGGGACAGGGAACACCGGGGAGCTGTTTTTT.

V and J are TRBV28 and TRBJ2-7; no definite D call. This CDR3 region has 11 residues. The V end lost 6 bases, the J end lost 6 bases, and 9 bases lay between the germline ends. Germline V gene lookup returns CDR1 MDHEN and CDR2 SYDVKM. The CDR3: CASSSYAEQYF. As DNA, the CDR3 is TGTGCCAGCAGCTCCTATGCCGAGCAGTACTTC.

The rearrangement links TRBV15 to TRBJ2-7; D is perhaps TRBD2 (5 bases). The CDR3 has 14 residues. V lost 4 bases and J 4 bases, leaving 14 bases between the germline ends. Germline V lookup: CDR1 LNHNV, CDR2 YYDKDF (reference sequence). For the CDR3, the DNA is TGTGCCACCAGCAACCACCCTCCGGGGTACGAGCAGTACTTC. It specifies CATSNHPPGYEQYF.

DNA for the CDR3: TGTGCCAGCAGCCCAATGGACAGGGGGCCTAATACGCAGTATTTT. Translating gives CASSPMDRGPNTQYF. This chain joins TRBV7-3 and TRBJ2-3; 11 nucleotides align to TRBD1. V was pared by 5 bases and J by 7 bases, with 8 bases of the junction left unmatched. In germline, CDR1 is SGHTA, CDR2 FQGTGA. The length of the CDR3 is 15 residues.

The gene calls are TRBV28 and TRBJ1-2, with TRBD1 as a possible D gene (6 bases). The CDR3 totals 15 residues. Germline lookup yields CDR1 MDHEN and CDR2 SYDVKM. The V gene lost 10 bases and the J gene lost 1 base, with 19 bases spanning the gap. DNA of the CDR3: TGTGCCACCCAGTCACAGGGAGGGGGTAACTATGGCTACACCTTC. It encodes CATQSQGGGNYGYTF.

The CDR3 reads CASSQDRSYTEAFF. The CDR3, as DNA: TGTGCCAGCAGTCAGGACAGATCCTACACTGAAGCTTTCTTT. The chain employs TRBV6-6 and TRBJ1-1, with D perhaps matching TRBD1 (6 bases). Germline assignment: CDR1 MNHNY and CDR2 SVGAGI (reference sequence). This CDR3 spans 14 amino acids. Between the trimmed V and J ends, which lost 5 bases and 3 bases, there was a span of 13 bases.

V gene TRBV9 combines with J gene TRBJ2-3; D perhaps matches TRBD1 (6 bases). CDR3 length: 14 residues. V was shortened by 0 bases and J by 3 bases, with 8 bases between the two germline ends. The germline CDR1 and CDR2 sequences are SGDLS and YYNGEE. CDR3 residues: CASSVEQGTDTQYF. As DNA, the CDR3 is TGTGCCAGCAGCGTAGAACAGGGAACAGATACGCAGTATTTT.

CDR3 amino acids: CAISEGLAGGVDTQYF. DNA for the CDR3: TGTGCCATCAGCGAGGGACTAGCGGGGGGTGTAGATACGCAGTATTTT. V usage is TRBV10-3 and J usage is TRBJ2-3, with 15 bases aligning to TRBD2. Trimming at V came to 6 bases and at J to 5 bases, leaving 6 bases not matched to a gene. The CDR3 totals 16 residues. Germline V gene lookup returns CDR1 ENHRY and CDR2 SYGVKD.

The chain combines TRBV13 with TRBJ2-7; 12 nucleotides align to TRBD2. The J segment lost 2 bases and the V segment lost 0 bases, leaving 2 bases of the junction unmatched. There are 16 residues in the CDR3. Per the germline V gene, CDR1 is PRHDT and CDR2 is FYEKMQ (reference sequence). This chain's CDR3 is CASSLGTSGGPYEQYF. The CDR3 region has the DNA TGTGCCAGCAGCTTAGGGACTAGCGGGGGCCCCTACGAGCAGTACTTC.